The 5 T cell receptor beta chains below all came from one sample that was sequenced in a study of T cells of healthy individuals. TCRdb re-called the 5' RACE reads through MiXCR, storing one row per CDR3 protein. The repertoire holds some 85,000 distinct CDR3 sequences, with approximately 4.8% as singletons. Source of these receptors: a female donor in good health.

This clonotype was detected only a few times. The V and J genes are TRBV18 and TRBJ1-2; D not resolved. CDR3 length equals 13 residues. In germline, CDR1 is KGHSH, CDR2 LQKENI. The V gene lost 4 bases and the J gene lost 8 bases, with 14 bases spanning the gap. The CDR3 region has the DNA TGTGCCAGCTCACTCCAGGAGGAAGGAGGCTACACCTTC. Residues: CASSLQEEGGYTF.

V and J are TRBV6-2 or TRBV6-3 and TRBJ2-1; D gene ambiguous. The germline gives CDR1 MNHEY, CDR2 SVGEGT. V was trimmed by 6 bases and J by 0 bases, leaving 3 bases between them. The CDR3 spans 12 residues. DNA for the CDR3: TGTGCCAGCAGACTCTCCTACAATGAGCAGTTCTTC. This gives the protein CASRLSYNEQFF.

This clonotype has a handful of counts. The chain uses TRBV29-1 and TRBJ2-1; 10 bases align to TRBD2. Losses at the gene ends were 7 bases for V and 7 bases for J; bases not matched to a gene: 7. The CDR3 consists of 13 residues. Germline V gene data show CDR1 as SQVTM and CDR2 as ANQGSEA. The CDR3 DNA reads TGCAGCGCTCTAGCGGGAGAGGCAAATGAGCAGTTCTTC. Translating it yields CSALAGEANEQFF.

This clonotype was observed at least ten times. The rearrangement links TRBV3-1 to TRBJ2-1; D perhaps matches TRBD2 (5 bases). CDR1 is LGHDT and CDR2 is YNNKEL in the germline V gene (reference sequence). The V end was cut by 9 bases, the J end by 3 bases, with 9 bases between. The CDR3 totals 12 residues. The CDR3 loop is CASTGNYNEQFF. CDR3 bases: TGTGCCAGTACCGGGAACTACAATGAGCAGTTCTTC.

Many counts were recorded for this clonotype. The gene calls are TRBV7-3 and TRBJ2-1; no firm D call. CDR3 length: 12 residues. V was shortened by 5 bases and J by 9 bases, with 11 bases between the two germline ends. Germline lookup yields CDR1 SGHTA and CDR2 FQGTGA. The DNA of the CDR3 is TGTGCCAGCAGCCCATTTCCGGGTGAGCAGTTCTTC. Translating gives CASSPFPGEQFF.